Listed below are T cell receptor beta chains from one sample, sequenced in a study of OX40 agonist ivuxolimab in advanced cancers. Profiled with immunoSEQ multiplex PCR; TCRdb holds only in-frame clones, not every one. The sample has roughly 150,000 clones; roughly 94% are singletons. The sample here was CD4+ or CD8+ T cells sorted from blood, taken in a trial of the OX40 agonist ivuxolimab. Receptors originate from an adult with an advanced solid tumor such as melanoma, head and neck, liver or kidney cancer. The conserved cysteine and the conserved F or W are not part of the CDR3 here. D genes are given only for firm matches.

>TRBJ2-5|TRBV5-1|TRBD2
ASSLAPGGLETQY
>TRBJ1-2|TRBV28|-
ASRSPNYGYT
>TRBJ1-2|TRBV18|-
ASSSLGPYGYT
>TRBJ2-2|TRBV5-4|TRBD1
ASSPDRATVAGELF
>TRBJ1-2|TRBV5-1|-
ASSWDTLYGYT
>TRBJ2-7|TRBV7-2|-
ASSLVVGSSYEQY
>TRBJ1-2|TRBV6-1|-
ASSEVQGQANYGYT
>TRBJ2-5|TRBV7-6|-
ASSEQAPGETQY
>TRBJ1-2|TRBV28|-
ASSLAGASYGYT
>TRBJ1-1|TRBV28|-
ASSLWGGRGMNTEAF
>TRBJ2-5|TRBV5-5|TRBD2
ASSPRIAGADETQY
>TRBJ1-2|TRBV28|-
ATTYGTPYGYT
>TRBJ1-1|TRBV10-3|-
AISDSGNTEAF
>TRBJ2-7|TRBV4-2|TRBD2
ASSHTTLAGGQY
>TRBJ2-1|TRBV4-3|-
ASSQDRDFNNEQF
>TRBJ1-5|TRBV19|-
ASKHDLSNQPQH
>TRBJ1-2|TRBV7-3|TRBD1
ASSLTPPGQAIYGYT
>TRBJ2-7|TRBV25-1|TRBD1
ASSPRTGTGDEQY
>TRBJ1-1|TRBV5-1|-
ASSRGANTEAF
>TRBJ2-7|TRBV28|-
ASSFLGGGYYEQY
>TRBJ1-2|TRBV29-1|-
SVTGTNAYGYT
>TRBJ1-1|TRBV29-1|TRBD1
SVANPGQLNTEAF
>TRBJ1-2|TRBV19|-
ASSAGTGGYT
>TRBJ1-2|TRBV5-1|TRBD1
ASSPDRVSGYT
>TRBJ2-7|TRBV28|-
ASSPRTVRREQY
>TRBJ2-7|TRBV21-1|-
ASSKAGSYEQY
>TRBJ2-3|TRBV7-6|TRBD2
ASSLPTSGRAGDTQY
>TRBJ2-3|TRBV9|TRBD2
ASSSSGEVTDTQY
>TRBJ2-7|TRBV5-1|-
ASSLASGVYEQY
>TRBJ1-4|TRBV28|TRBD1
ASSPGQLNEKLF
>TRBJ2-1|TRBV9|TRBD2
ASSTARTSGRGTYNEQF
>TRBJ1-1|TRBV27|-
ASSLSRLMNTEAF
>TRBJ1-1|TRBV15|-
ATSRDRKMNTEAF
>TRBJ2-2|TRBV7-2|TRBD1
ASSRQGSTTGELF
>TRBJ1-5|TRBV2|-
ASSEAEGSGQPQH
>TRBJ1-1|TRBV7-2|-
ATSSSVYQAF